This T cell receptor beta chain originates from a study of beta chain features in type 1 diabetes. Study conclusions and caveats: Researchers report that Type 1 diabetes patients had moderately but significantly shorter TCRB CDR3s across all four CD4+ subsets. Any HLA type influence on TCRB rearrangement was left unresolved here. Lower insertion and higher deletion counts appeared at VDJ junctions in type 1 diabetes patients.

This CDR3 is built from 14 residues. The ends lost 3 bases at V and 2 bases at J; junction bases unmatched: 6. Germline CDR1 is GTSNPN and CDR2 is SVGIG (reference sequence). Of note for this clone: The target antigen is unknown.

The isolated RNA, all of it, was reverse transcribed, so expressed TCRB transcripts were what got sequenced. Data came from immunoSEQ multiplex PCR; TCRdb stores just in-frame clones and leaves some out. The sample has 630,000 or so clones, over 11% seen once. The V gene is TRBV30, the J gene TRBJ2-7; 8 positions agree with TRBD2. The sequence came from a man in his late teens or twenties with type 1 diabetes. The specimen sequenced was naive CD4+ T cells from blood. This chain's CDR3 is CAWRVAGSTYEQYF. CDR3 nucleotides: TGTGCCTGGAGGGTAGCGGGATCCACCTACGAGCAGTACTTC.